Many counts were recorded for the clone carrying this TCR beta chain. The CDR3 loop spans 15 amino acids. V shed 1 base, J shed 5 bases, and the junction held 8 bases outside the gene matches. The V gene's germline CDR1 is DFQATT and CDR2 SNEGSKA (reference sequence). This record belongs to a study of T-cell reconstitution after alpha-beta-depleted transplantation in children. Preparation of the TCRbeta library involved a method that used unique molecular identifiers. TCRdb analysed the PCR reads with MiXCR anew, one entry per CDR3 protein. The sample yields 210,000 or so distinct CDR3 sequences, 8% to 10% seen once.

J is TRBJ2-1 and V is TRBV20-1; the match to TRBD2 covers 7 bases. The TCR was taken from a human donor who donated a stem cell graft to a child with acute lymphoblastic leukemia. The sequencing here drew on PBMCs from the stem cell graft donor, taken from the stem cell graft. In DNA, the CDR3 is TGCAGTGCTAGAGGGGAGCGGGGTAAAGACAATGAGCAGTTCTTC. Translating gives CSARGERGKDNEQFF.